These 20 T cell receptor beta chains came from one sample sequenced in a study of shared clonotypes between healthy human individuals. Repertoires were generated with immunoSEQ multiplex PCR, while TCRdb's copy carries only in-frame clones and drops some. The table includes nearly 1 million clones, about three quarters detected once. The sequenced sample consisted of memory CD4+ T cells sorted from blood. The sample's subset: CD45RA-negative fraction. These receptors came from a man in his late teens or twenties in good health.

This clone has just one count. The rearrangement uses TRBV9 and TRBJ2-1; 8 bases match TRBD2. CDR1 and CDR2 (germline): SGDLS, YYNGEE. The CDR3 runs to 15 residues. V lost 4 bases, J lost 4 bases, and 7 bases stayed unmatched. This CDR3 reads CASSISSGWYNEQFF. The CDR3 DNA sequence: TGTGCCAGCAGCATCTCTAGCGGGTGGTACAATGAGCAGTTCTTC.

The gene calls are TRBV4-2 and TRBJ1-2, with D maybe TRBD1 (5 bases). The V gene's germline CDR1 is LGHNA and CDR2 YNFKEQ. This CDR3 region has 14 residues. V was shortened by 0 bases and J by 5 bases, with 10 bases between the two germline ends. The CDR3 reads CASSQDRVRYGYTF. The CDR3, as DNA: TGTGCCAGCAGCCAAGACAGGGTGAGGTATGGCTACACCTTC.

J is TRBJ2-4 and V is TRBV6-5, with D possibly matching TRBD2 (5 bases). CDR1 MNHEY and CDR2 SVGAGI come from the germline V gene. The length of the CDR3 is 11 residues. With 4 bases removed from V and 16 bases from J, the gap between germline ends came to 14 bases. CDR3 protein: CASSLDYPPYF. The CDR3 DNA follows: TGTGCCAGCAGTTTAGACTACCCGCCTTACTTC.

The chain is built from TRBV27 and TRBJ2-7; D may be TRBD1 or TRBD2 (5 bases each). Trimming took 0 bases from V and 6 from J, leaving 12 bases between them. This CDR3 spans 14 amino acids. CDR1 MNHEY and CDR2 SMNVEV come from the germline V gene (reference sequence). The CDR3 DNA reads TGTGCCAGCAGTTTATCAGAGGGGATAAGCGAGCAGTACTTC. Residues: CASSLSEGISEQYF.

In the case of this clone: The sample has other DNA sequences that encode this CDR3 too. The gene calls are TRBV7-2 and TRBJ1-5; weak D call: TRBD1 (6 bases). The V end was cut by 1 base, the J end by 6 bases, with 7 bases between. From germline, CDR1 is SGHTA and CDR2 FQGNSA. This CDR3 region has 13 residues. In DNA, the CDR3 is TGTGCCAGCAGCTTAGACAGGGCTCAGCCCCAGCATTTT. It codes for CASSLDRAQPQHF. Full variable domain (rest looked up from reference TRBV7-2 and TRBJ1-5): GAGVSQSPSNKVTEKGKDVELRCDPISGHTALYWYRQSLGQGLEFLIYFQGNSAPDKSGLPSDRFSAERTGGSVSTLTIQRTQQEDSAVYLCASSLDRAQPQHFGDGTRLSIL.

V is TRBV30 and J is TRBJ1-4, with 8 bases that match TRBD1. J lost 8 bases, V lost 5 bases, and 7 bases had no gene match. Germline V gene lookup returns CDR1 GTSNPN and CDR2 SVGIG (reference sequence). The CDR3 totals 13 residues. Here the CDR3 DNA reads TGTGCCTGGGCGGGACAGGCAAGCGAAAAACTGTTTTTT. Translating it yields CAWAGQASEKLFF.

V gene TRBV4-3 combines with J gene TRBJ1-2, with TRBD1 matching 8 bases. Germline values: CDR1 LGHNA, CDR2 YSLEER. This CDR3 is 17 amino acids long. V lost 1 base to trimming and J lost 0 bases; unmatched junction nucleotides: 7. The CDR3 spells CASSQGTGIIANYGYTF. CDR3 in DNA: TGCGCCAGCAGCCAAGGGACAGGGATCATCGCTAACTATGGCTACACCTTC.

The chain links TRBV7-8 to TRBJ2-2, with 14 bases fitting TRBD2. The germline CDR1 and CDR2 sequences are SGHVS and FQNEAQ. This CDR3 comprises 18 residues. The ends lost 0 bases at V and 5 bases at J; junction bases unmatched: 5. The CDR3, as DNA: TGTGCCAGCAGCTTAGCGGGACTAGCGGGAGTCGAAACCGGGGAGCTGTTTTTT. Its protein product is CASSLAGLAGVETGELFF.

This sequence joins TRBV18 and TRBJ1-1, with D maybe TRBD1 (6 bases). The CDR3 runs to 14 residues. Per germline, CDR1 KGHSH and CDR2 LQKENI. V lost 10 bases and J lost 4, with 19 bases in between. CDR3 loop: CATLLEGVGTEAFF. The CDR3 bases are TGTGCCACCTTACTTGAGGGGGTAGGCACTGAAGCTTTCTTT.

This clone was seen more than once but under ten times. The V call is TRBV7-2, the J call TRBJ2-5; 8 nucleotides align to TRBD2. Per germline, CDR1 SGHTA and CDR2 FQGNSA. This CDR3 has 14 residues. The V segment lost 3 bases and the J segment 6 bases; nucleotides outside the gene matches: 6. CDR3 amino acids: CASSFTAGVQTQYF. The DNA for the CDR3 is TGTGCCAGCAGCTTTACAGCGGGGGTACAGACCCAGTACTTC. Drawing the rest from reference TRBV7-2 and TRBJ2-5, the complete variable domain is GAGVSQSPSNKVTEKGKDVELRCDPISGHTALYWYRQSLGQGLEFLIYFQGNSAPDKSGLPSDRFSAERTGGSVSTLTIQRTQQEDSAVYLCASSFTAGVQTQYFGPGTRLLVL.

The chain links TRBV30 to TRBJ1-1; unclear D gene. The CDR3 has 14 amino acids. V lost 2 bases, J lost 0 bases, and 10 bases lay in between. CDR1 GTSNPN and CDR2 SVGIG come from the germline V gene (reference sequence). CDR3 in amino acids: CAWSKGDLNTEAFF. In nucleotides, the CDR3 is TGTGCCTGGAGTAAAGGAGACCTGAACACTGAAGCTTTCTTT.

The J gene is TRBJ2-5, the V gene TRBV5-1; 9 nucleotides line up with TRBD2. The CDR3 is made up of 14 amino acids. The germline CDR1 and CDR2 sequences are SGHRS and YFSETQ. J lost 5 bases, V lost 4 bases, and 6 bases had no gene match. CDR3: CASSAGGLEETQYF. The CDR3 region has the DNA TGCGCCAGCAGCGCGGGGGGGCTGGAGGAGACCCAGTACTTC.

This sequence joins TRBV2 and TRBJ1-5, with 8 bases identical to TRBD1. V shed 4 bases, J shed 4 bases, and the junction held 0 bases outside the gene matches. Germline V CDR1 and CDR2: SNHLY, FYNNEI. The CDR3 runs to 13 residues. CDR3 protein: CASSGQGNQPQHF. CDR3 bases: TGTGCCAGCAGTGGACAGGGGAATCAGCCCCAGCATTTT.

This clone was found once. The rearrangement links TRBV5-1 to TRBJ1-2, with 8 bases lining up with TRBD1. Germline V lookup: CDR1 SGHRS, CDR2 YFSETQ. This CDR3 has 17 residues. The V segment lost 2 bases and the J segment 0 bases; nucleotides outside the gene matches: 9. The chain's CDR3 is CASSFGQGGRTNYGYTF. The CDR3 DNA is TGCGCCAGCAGCTTTGGACAGGGTGGAAGGACTAACTATGGCTACACCTTC.

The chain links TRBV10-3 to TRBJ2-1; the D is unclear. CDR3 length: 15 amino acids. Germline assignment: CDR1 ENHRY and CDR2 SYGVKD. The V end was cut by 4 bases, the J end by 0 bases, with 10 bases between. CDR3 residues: CAISATKSSYNEQFF. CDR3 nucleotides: TGTGCCATCAGTGCAACGAAGAGCTCCTACAATGAGCAGTTCTTC.

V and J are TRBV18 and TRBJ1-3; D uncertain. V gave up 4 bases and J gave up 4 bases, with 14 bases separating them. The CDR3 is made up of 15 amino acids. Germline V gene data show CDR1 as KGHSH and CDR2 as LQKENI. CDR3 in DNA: TGTGCCAGCTCACGCCCCGGTGGGGAAGGAAACACCATATATTTT. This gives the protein CASSRPGGEGNTIYF. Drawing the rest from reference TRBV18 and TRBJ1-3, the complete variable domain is NAGVMQNPRHLVRRRGQEARLRCSPMKGHSHVYWYRQLPEEGLKFMVYLQKENIIDESGMPKERFSAEFPKEGPSILRIQQVVRGDSAAYFCASSRPGGEGNTIYFGEGSWLTVV.

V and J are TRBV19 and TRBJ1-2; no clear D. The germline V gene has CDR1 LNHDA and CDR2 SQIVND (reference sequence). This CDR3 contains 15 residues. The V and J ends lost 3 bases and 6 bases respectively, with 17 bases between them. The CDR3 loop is CASSISRAPGDGYTF. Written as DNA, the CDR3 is TGTGCCAGTAGTATCTCAAGGGCCCCTGGCGATGGCTACACCTTC.

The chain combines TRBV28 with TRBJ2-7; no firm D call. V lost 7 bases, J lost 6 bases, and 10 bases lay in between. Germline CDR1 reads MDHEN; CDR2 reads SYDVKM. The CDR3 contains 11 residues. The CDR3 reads CASTTRSEQYF. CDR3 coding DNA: TGTGCCAGCACTACCCGATCCGAGCAGTACTTC.

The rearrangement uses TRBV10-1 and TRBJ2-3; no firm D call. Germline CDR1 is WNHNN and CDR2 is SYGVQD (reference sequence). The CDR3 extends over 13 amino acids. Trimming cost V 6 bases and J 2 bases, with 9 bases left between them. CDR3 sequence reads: CASSAGHTDTQYF. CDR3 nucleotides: TGCGCCAGCAGCGCCGGGCACACAGATACGCAGTATTTT.

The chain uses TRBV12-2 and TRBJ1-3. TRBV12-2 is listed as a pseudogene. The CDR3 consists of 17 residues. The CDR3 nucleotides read TGTGCAAGTCGCTCCCCTTCGGGACGGTCCTCTGGAAACACCATATATTTT. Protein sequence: CASRSPSGRSSGNTIYF.